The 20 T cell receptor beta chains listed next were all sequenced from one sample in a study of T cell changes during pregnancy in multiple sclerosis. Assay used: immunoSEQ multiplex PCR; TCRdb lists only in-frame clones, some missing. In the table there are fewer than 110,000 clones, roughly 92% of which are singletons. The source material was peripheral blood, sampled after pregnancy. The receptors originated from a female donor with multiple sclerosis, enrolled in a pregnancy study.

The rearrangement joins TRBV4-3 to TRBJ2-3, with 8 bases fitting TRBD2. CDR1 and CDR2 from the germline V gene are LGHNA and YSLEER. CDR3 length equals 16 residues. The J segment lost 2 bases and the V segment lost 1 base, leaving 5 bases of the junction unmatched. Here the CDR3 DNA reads TGCGCCAGCAGCCAAGCAAGAGCGGGGGCCACAGATACGCAGTATTTT. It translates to CASSQARAGATDTQYF.

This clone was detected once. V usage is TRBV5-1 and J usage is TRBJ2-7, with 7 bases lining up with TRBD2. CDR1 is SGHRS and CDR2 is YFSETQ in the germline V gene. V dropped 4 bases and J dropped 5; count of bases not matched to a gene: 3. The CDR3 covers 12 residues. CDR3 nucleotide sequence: TGCGCCAGCAGCCCCCGGGGGGACGAGCAGTACTTC. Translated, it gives CASSPRGDEQYF.

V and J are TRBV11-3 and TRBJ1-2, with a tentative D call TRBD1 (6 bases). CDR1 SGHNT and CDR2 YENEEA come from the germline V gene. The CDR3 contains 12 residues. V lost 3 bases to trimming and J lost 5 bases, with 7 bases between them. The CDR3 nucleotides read TGTGCCAGCAGCTTCCAGGGGTATGGCTACACCTTC. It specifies CASSFQGYGYTF.

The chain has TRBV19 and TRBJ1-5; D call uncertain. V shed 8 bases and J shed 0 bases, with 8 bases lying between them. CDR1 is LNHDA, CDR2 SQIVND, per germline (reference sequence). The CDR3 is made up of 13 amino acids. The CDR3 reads CASGPYSNQPQHF. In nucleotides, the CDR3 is TGTGCCAGTGGCCCTTATAGCAATCAGCCCCAGCATTTT.

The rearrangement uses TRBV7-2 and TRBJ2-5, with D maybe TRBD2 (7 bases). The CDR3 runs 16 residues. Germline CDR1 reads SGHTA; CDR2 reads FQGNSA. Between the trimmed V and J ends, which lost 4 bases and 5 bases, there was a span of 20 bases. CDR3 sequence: CASSSYVGGGEETQYF. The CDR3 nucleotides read TGTGCCAGCAGCTCTTATGTGGGGGGGGGCGAGGAGACCCAGTACTTC.

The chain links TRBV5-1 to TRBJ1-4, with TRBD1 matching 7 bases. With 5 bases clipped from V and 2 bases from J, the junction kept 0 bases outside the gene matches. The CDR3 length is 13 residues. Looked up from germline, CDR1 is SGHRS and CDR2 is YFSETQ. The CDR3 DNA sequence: TGCGCCAGCAGACAGGGGACTAATGAAAAACTGTTTTTT. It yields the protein CASRQGTNEKLFF.

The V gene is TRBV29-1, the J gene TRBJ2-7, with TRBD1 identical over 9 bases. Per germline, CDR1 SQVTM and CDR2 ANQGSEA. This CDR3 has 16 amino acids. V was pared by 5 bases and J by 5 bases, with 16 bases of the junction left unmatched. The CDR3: CSVSGTGSRLSDEQYF. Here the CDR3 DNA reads TGCAGCGTTTCCGGGACAGGGAGTCGTCTTTCGGACGAGCAGTACTTC.

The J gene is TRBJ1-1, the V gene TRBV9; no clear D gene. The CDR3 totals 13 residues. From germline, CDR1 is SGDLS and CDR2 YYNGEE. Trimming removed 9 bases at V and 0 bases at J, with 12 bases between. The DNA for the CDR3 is TGTGCCATCCCAACAGAGATGAACACTGAAGCTTTCTTT. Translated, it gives CAIPTEMNTEAFF.

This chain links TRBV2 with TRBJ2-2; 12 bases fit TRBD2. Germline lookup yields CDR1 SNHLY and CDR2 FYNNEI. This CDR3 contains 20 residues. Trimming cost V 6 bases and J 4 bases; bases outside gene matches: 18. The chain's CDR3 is CASRLPGLAGTPRPTGELFF. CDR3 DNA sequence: TGTGCCAGCAGACTCCCCGGACTAGCGGGAACCCCCCGCCCCACCGGGGAGCTGTTTTTT.

The CDR3 DNA sequence: TGTGCCAGCAGCGGGTCACTAGCGAGATACTACAATGAGCAGTTCTTC. Translation: CASSGSLARYYNEQFF. The chain joins TRBV7-9 to TRBJ2-1, with 7 bases fitting TRBD2. CDR1 is SEHNR, CDR2 FQNEAQ, per germline (reference sequence). V lost 5 bases and J lost 3; bases outside the gene matches: 10. The CDR3 runs to 16 residues. The full variable domain, its missing parts supplied by reference TRBV7-9 and TRBJ2-1, is DTGVSQNPRHKITKRGQNVTFRCDPISEHNRLYWYRQTLGQGPEFLTYFQNEAQLEKSRLLSDRFSAERPKGSFSTLEIQRTEQGDSAMYLCASSGSLARYYNEQFFGPGTRLTVL.

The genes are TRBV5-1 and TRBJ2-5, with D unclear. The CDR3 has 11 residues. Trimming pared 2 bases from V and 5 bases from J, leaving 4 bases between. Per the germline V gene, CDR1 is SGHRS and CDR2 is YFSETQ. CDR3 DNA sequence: TGCGCCAGCAGCTTCGGGGAGACCCAGTACTTC. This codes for CASSFGETQYF.

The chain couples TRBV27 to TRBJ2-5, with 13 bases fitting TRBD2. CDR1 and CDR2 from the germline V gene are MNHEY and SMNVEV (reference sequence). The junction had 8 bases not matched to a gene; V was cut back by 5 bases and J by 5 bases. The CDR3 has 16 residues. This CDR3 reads CASSPLGTSGVETQYF. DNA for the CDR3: TGTGCCAGCAGTCCATTAGGGACTAGCGGGGTGGAGACCCAGTACTTC.

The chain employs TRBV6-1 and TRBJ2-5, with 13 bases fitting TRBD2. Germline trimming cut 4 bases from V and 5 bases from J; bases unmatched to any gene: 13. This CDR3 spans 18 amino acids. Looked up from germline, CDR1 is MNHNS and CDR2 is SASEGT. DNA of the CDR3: TGTGCCAGCAGTGGTAAGGGTGCCGGGACTAGCGGGGAGGAGACCCAGTACTTC. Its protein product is CASSGKGAGTSGEETQYF.

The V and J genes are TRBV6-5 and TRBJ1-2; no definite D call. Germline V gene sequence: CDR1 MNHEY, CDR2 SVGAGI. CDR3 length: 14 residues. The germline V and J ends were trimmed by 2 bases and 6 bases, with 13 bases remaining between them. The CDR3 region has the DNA TGTGCCAGCAGTTACCATCCGGGAAAGGATGGCTACACCTTC. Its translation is CASSYHPGKDGYTF.

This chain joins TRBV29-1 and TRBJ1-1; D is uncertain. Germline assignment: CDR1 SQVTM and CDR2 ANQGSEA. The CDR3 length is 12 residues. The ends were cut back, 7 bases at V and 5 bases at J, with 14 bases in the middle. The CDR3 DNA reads TGCAGCGGTGTGAGCGTTTGGACTGAAGCTTTCTTT. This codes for CSGVSVWTEAFF.

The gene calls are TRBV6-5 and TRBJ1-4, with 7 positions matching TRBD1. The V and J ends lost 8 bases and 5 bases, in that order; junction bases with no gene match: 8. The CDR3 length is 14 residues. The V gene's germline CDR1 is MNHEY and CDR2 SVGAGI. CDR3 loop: CASGLQGPNEKLFF. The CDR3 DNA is TGTGCCAGCGGATTACAGGGGCCGAATGAAAAACTGTTTTTT.

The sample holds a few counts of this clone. CDR3 sequence (DNA): TGTGCCAGCGGGGGACTAGCGGATGAGCAGTTCTTC. Encoded protein: CASGGLADEQFF. The chain has TRBV27 and TRBJ2-1, with 11 bases fitting TRBD2. There are 12 residues in the CDR3. Germline CDR1 and CDR2: MNHEY and SMNVEV (reference sequence). The V segment lost 8 bases and the J segment 8 bases; nucleotides outside the gene matches: 2.

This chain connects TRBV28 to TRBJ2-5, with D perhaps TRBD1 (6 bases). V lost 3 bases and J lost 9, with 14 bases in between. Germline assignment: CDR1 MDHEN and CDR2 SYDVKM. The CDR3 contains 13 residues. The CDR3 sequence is CASSFQQGRAQYF. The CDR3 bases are TGTGCCAGCAGTTTCCAACAGGGTAGGGCCCAGTACTTC.

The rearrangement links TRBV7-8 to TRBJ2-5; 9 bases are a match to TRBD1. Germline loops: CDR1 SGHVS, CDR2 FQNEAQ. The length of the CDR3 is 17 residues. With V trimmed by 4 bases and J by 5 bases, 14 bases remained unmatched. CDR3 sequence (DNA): TGTGCCAGCAGCTCTCCTACCCGGGACAGGGTACGGGAGACCCAGTACTTC. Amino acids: CASSSPTRDRVRETQYF.

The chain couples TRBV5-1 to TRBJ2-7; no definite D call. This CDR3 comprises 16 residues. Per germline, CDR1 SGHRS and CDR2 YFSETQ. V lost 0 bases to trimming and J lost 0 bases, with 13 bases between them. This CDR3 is CASSLGAQKTSYEQYF. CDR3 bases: TGCGCCAGCAGCTTGGGGGCACAGAAGACCTCCTACGAGCAGTACTTC.